This T cell receptor beta chain is from a study of T-cell memory formation after mild COVID-19. The TCR alpha and TCR beta cDNA libraries, bearing sample barcodes and UMIs, were generated by 5'RACE using constant-segment primers. TCRdb re-derived calls from the 5' RACE reads in MiXCR, one entry per CDR3 protein. There are around 340,000 distinct CDR3 sequences in the sample; approximately 15% occur only once, and under 25% lies in the top ten. The sequencing sample was made of PBMCs or a T cell subset sorted from them (not recorded which). This sequence originates from a man younger than 30 who had mild COVID-19 (a few samples of this study predate the infection). Cell type and time point are not known.

CDR3 region: CASSLLGLGTEAFF. CDR3 nucleotides: TGCGCCAGCAGCTTGCTGGGTCTAGGCACTGAAGCTTTCTTT. The V gene is TRBV5-1, the J gene TRBJ1-1; D uncertain. CDR1 is SGHRS, CDR2 YFSETQ, per germline. V lost 1 base to trimming and J lost 4 bases, with 11 bases between them. The CDR3 extends over 14 amino acids.